The subject of this entry is one T cell receptor beta chain. Antigen specificity is unknown. This record comes from a study of cytomegalovirus exposure and HLA in healthy donors. Findings and caveats of the study: The CMV antigen specificity of three CMV-associated chains was confirmed through in vitro analysis.

Clones were read by immunoSEQ multiplex PCR, and TCRdb kept only the in-frame ones, dropping some. The sample lists under 200,000 clones, less than 95% occurring once. This CDR3 comprises 13 residues. CDR1 is SGHNT, CDR2 YENEEA, per germline. V was shortened by 4 bases and J by 10 bases, with 14 bases between the two germline ends. The sample comprised PBMCs. V gene TRBV11-3 combines with J gene TRBJ2-1, with D perhaps TRBD1 (7 bases). The receptor's source is a woman aged 18-29 years in good health and CMV-seropositive. This CDR3 is CASSSQGGGEQFF. CDR3 DNA: TGTGCCAGCAGCTCCCAGGGGGGCGGGGAGCAGTTCTTC. Variable domain in full (rest from reference TRBV11-3 and TRBJ2-1): EAGVVQSPRYKIIEKKQPVAFWCNPISGHNTLYWYLQNLGQGPELLIRYENEEAVDDSQLPKDRFSAERLKGVDSTLKIQPAELGDSAVYLCASSSQGGGEQFFGPGTRLTVL.